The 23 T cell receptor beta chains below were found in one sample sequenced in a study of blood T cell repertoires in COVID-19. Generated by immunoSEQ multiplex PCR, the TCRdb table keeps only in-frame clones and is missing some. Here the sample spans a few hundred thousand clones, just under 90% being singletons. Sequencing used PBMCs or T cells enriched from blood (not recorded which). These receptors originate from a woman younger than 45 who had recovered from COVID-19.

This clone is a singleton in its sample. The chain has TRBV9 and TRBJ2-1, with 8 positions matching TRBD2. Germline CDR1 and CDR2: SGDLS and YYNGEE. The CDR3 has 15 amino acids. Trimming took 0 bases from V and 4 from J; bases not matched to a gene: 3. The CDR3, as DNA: TGTGCCAGCAGCGTAGAACTAGCGGATTACAATGAGCAGTTCTTC. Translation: CASSVELADYNEQFF. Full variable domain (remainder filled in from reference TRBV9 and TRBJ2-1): DSGVTQTPKHLITATGQRVTLRCSPRSGDLSVYWYQQSLDQGLQFLIQYYNGEERAKGNILERFSAQQFPDLHSELNLSSLELGDSALYFCASSVELADYNEQFFGPGTRLTVL.

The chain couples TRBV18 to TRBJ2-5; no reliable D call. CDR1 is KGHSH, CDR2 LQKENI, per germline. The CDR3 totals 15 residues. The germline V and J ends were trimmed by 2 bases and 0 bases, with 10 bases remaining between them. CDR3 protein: CASSPGRDNQETQYF. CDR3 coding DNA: TGTGCCAGCTCACCAGGGCGCGACAACCAAGAGACCCAGTACTTC.

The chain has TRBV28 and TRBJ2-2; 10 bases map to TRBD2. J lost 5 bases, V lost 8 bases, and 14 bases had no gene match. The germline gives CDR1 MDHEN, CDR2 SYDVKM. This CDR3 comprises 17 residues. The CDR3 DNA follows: TGTGCCAGCCTATTTGGAGCTAGCGGGAGATATACCGGGGAGCTGTTTTTT. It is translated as CASLFGASGRYTGELFF. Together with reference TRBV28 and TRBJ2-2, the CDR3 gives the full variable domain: DVKVTQSSRYLVKRTGEKVFLECVQDMDHENMFWYRQDPGLGLRLIYFSYDVKMKEKGDIPEGYSVSREKKERFSLILESASTNQTSMYLCASLFGASGRYTGELFFGEGSRLTVL.

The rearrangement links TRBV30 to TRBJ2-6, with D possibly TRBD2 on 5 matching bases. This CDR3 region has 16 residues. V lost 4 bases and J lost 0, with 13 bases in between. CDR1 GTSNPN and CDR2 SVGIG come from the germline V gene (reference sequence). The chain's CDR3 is CAWMRVSFSGANVLTF. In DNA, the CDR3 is TGTGCCTGGATGAGGGTCAGTTTCTCTGGGGCCAACGTCCTGACTTTC.

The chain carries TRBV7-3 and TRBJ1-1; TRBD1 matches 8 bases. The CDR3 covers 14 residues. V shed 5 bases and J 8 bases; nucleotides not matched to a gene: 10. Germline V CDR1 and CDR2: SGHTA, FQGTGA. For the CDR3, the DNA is TGTGCCAGCAGCCCTCAGGGGGCCGCTCTAGAAGCTTTCTTT. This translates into CASSPQGAALEAFF.

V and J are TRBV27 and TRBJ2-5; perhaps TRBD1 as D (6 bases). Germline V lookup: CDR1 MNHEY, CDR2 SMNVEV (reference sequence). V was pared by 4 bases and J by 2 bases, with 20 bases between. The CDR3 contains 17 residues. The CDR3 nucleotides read TGTGCCAGCAGTTCCCCAGTGGTGGGGGACATACAAGAGACCCAGTACTTC. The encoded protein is CASSSPVVGDIQETQYF.

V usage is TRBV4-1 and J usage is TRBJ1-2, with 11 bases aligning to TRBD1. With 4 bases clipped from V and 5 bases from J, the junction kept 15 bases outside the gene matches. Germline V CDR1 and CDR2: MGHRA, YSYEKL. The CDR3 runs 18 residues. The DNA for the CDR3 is TGCGCCAGCAGCCTTGGGCGGTGGACAGGGGGCGAGAGGTATGGCTACACCTTC. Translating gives CASSLGRWTGGERYGYTF.

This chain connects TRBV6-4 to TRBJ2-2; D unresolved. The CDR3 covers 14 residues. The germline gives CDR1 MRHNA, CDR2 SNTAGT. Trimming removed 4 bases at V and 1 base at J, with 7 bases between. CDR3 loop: CASSVAENTGELFF. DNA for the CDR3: TGTGCCAGCAGTGTTGCAGAGAACACCGGGGAGCTGTTTTTT.

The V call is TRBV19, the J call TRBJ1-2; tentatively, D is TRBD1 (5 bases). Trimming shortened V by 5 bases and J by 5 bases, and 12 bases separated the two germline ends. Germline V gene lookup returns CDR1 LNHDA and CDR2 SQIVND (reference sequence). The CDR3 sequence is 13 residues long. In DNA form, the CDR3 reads TGTGCCAGTAGTCAGGGCAGGCCTTATGGCTACACCTTC. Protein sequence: CASSQGRPYGYTF. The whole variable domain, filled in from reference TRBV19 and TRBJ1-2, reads DGGITQSPKYLFRKEGQNVTLSCEQNLNHDAMYWYRQDPGQGLRLIYYSQIVNDFQKGDIAEGYSVSREKKESFPLTVTSAQKNPTAFYLCASSQGRPYGYTFGSGTRLTVV.

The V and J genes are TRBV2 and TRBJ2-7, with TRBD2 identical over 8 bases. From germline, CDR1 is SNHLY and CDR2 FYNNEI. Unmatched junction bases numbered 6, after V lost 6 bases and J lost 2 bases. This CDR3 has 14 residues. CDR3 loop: CASRQREFTYEQYF. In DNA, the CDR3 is TGTGCCAGCAGACAGCGGGAGTTCACCTACGAGCAGTACTTC.

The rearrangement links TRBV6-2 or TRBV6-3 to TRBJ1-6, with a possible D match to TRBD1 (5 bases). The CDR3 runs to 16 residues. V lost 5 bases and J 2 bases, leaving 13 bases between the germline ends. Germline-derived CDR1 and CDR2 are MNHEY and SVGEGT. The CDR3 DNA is TGTGCCAGCAGTACCCGGGAGGGGACCTATAATTCACCCCTCCACTTT. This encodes CASSTREGTYNSPLHF.

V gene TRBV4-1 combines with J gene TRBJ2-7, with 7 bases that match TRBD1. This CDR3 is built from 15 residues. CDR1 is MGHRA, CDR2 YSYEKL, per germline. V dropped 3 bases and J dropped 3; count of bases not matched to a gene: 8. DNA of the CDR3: TGCGCCAGCAGCCACCCCGGGACAGTTGTCTACGAGCAGTACTTC. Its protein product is CASSHPGTVVYEQYF.

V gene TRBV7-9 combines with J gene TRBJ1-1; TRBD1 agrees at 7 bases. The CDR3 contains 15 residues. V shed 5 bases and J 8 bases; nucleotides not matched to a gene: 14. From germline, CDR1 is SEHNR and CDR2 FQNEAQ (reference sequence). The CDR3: CASSRRQQGTSEAFF. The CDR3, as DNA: TGTGCCAGCAGCAGACGTCAACAGGGGACTTCGGAAGCTTTCTTT. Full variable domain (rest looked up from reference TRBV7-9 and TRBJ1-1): DTGVSQNPRHKITKRGQNVTFRCDPISEHNRLYWYRQTLGQGPEFLTYFQNEAQLEKSRLLSDRFSAERPKGSFSTLEIQRTEQGDSAMYLCASSRRQQGTSEAFFGQGTRLTVV.

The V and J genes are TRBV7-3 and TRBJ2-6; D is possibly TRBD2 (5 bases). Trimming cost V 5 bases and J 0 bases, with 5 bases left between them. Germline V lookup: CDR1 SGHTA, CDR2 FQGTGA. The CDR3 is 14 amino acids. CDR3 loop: CASSEGSGANVLTF. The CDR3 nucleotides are TGTGCCAGCAGCGAGGGCTCTGGGGCCAACGTCCTGACTTTC. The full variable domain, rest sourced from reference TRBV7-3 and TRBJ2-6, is GAGVSQTPSNKVTEKGKYVELRCDPISGHTALYWYRQSLGQGPEFLIYFQGTGAADDSGLPNDRFFAVRPEGSVSTLKIQRTERGDSAVYLCASSEGSGANVLTFGAGSRLTVL.

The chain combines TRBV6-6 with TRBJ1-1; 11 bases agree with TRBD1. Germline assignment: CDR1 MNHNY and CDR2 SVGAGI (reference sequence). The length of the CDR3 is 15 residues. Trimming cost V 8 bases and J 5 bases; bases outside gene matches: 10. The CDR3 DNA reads TGTGCCAGCGAACCGGACAGGGGGCGCGAAACTGAAGCTTTCTTT. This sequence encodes CASEPDRGRETEAFF.

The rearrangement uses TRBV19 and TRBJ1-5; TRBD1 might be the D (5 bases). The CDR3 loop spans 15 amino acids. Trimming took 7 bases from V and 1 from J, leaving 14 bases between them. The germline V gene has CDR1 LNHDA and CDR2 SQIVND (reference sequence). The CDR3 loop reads CASKFSRQSNQPQHF. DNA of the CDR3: TGTGCCAGTAAATTCAGTCGACAGAGCAATCAGCCCCAGCATTTT.

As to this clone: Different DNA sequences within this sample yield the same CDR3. The CDR3 sequence: CAIRGQGSYEQYF. CDR3 in DNA: TGTGCCATCAGAGGACAGGGGAGCTACGAGCAGTACTTC. The rearrangement uses TRBV10-3 and TRBJ2-7, with 9 positions matching TRBD1. The CDR3 has 13 amino acids. Germline lookup yields CDR1 ENHRY and CDR2 SYGVKD. Unmatched junction bases numbered 3, after V lost 6 bases and J lost 3 bases.

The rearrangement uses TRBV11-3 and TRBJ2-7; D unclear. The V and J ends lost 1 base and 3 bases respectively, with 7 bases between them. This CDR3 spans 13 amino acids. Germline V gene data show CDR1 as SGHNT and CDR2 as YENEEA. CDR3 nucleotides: TGTGCCAGCAGCTTAGGGTACGGCTACGAGCAGTACTTC. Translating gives CASSLGYGYEQYF.

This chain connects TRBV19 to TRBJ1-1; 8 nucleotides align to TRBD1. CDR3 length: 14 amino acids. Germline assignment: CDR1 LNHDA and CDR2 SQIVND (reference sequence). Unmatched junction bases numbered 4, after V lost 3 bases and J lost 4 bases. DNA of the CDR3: TGTGCCAGTAGTATGGACAGGGTCCCCACTGAAGCTTTCTTT. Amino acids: CASSMDRVPTEAFF.

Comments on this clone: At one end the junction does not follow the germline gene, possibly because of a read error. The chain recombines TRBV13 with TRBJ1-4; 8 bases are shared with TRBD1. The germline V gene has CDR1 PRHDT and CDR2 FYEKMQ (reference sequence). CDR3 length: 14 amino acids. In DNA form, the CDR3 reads TGTGCCAGCAGATTAGGACAGGGACGGGAAAAACTGTTTTTT. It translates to CASRLGQGREKLFF.

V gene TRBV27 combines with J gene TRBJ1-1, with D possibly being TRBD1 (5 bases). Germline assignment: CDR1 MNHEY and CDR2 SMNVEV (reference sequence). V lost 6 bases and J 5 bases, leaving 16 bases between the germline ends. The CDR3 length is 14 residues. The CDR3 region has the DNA TGTGCCAGCAGCTACCGTACTCAGGGTACTGAAGCTTTCTTT. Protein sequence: CASSYRTQGTEAFF.

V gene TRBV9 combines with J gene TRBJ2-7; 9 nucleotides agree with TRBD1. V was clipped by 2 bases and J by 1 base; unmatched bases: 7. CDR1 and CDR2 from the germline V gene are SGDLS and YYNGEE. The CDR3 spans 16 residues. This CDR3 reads CASSVVEGQGSYEQYF. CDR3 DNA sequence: TGTGCCAGCAGCGTCGTCGAGGGACAGGGATCCTACGAGCAGTACTTC.

This CDR3 reads CASRLSGVVTDTQYF. In DNA, the CDR3 is TGTGCCAGCAGACTTAGCGGGGTCGTCACAGATACGCAGTATTTT. This chain uses TRBV6-5 with TRBJ2-3; 8 bases align to TRBD2. The CDR3 runs 15 residues. The V and J ends lost 6 bases and 2 bases, in that order; junction bases with no gene match: 7. The V gene's germline CDR1 is MNHEY and CDR2 SVGAGI.